This T cell receptor beta chain is drawn from a study of a mutant IDH1 vaccine in newly diagnosed glioma. Whole-study context: Most patients had received both radiotherapy and temozolomide, the prior options being radiotherapy, temozolomide, or both.

The junction had 9 bases not matched to a gene; V was cut back by 4 bases and J by 4 bases. The length of the CDR3 is 15 residues. Germline V gene sequence: CDR1 SNHLY, CDR2 FYNNEI. This sample's time point: week 11, during vaccination. Vaccination comprised doses that each held 300 ug of mutant IDH1 20-mer peptide, plus topical imiquimod. Sequencing used immunoSEQ multiplex PCR; TCRdb keeps in-frame clones, though not all of them. The table has some 52,000 clones, 75% to 95% seen once. Notes on this clone: Antigen: not known.

The J gene is TRBJ2-7, the V gene TRBV2; 8 positions match TRBD1. The sequencing here drew on PBMCs, taken from a glioma patient whose treatment included an IDH1 peptide vaccine. This sequence originates from a man in his fifties or sixties with glioma. CDR3 sequence (DNA): TGTGCCAGCAGTGGAGACAGGGGTAGAGGTTACGAGCAGTACTTC. It encodes CASSGDRGRGYEQYF.